The rows below give T cell receptor beta chains drawn from one sample of a study of blood T cell repertoires in COVID-19. Assay: immunoSEQ multiplex PCR; the TCRdb copy retains only in-frame clones and omits some. The sample carries fewer than 400,000 clones, 85% recorded once. Sequencing was carried out using peripheral blood. Receptors originate from a young woman with acute or convalescent COVID-19. The CDR3 runs from the conserved cysteine through the conserved F or W. D genes are given only for firm matches. Size is omitted from some rows. Given values are once, few, many or a class for expanded clones.

d_call,j_call,v_call,clone_size,cdr3_nt,cdr3_aa
.,TRBJ2-1,TRBV21-1,.,TGTGCCAGCAGCCTAAATGGACCCCGACTAGCGGGAGGGCGCGGGGATTACAATGAGCAGTTCTTC,CASSLNGPRLAGGRGDYNEQFF
.,TRBJ2-7,TRBV20-1,once,TGCAGTGCTAGACAGGGCCACGAGCAGTACTTC,CSARQGHEQYF
TRBD1,TRBJ2-7,TRBV2,.,TGTGCCAGCCAGTTAGGGACAGCTCGGGAGCAGTACTTC,CASQLGTAREQYF
TRBD2,TRBJ2-7,TRBV3-1/TRBV3-2,.,TGTGCCAGCAGCCAACTGGCCCGGGGGGCGGGGGGAGAGCAGTACTTC,CASSQLARGAGGEQYF
.,TRBJ2-1,TRBV9,.,TGTGCCAGCAGCGTAGTGAGTAGCGCGAGCTCCTACAATGAGCAGTTCTTC,CASSVVSSASSYNEQFF
.,TRBJ2-3,TRBV6-5,.,TGTGCCACCGATCGGGGATCGGGCACAGATACGCAGTATTTT,CATDRGSGTDTQYF
.,TRBJ1-3,TRBV3-1/TRBV3-2,.,TGTGCCAGCAGGGGCGGAAACACCATATATTTT,CASRGGNTIYF
TRBD1,TRBJ1-5,TRBV7-8,.,TGTGCCAGCAGCACCCGGACAGGGGGCAGTAGTCAGCCCCAGCATTTT,CASSTRTGGSSQPQHF
.,TRBJ2-7,TRBV13,few,TGTGCCAGCAGCAACCGACTCTACGAGCAGTACTTC,CASSNRLYEQYF
TRBD1,TRBJ1-2,TRBV13,.,TGTGCCTCAGCTGGACAGGGGGCTAATGGCTACACCTTC,CASAGQGANGYTF
TRBD1,TRBJ1-2,TRBV19,.,TGTGCCAGTATTACCTCGGCAGGGGGCGCGAATGGCTACACCTTC,CASITSAGGANGYTF
TRBD2,TRBJ2-1,TRBV19,.,TGTGCCAGTAGGACCCGAGCGGGGGGAGTTTACAATGAGCAGTTCTTC,CASRTRAGGVYNEQFF
TRBD2,TRBJ2-7,TRBV5-4,.,TGTGCCAGCAGCTCCCGCGGGGGGGTCTCCTACGAGCAGTACTTC,CASSSRGGVSYEQYF
TRBD2,TRBJ2-3,TRBV3-1/TRBV3-2,once,TGTGCCAGCAATCTAGCGGGAGCGCCAGATACGCAGTATTTT,CASNLAGAPDTQYF
.,TRBJ2-7,TRBV3-1/TRBV3-2,.,TGTGCCAGCAGCGACCGCCCTGGGGCAGGCCCTAGGAACGAGCAGTACTTC,CASSDRPGAGPRNEQYF
.,TRBJ1-6,TRBV5-6,few,TGTGCCAGCAGCCCCGGCTACTCCCCGGGATTAAATTCACCCCTCCACTTT,CASSPGYSPGLNSPLHF
TRBD1,TRBJ1-1,TRBV12-3/TRBV12-4,.,TGTGCCAGCGCGACAGGGGCTGGGCCTGAAGCTTTCTTT,CASATGAGPEAFF
.,TRBJ2-2,TRBV28,.,TGTGCCAGCAACTCCGTCTCCGGGGAGCTGTTTTTT,CASNSVSGELFF
.,TRBJ1-1,TRBV9,.,TGTGCCAGCAGCGTCGGGGAGGGGAACACTGAAGCTTTCTTT,CASSVGEGNTEAFF
.,TRBJ2-1,TRBV6-1,once,TGTGCCAGCAGTGAAGTTAAGACAAACCACAATGAGCAGTTCTTC,CASSEVKTNHNEQFF
TRBD1,TRBJ1-2,TRBV5-1,.,TGCGCCAGCAGAGAGGGACAGGGGGGCCTCTATGGCTACACCTTC,CASREGQGGLYGYTF
.,TRBJ2-5,TRBV3-1/TRBV3-2,few,TGTGCCAGCAGCAGAGTAACAGGGTCGGAGACCCAGTACTTC,CASSRVTGSETQYF
TRBD1,TRBJ2-7,TRBV5-1,once,TGCGCCAGCAGCTCGTCGACAGGGGGCATCTACGAGCAGTACTTC,CASSSSTGGIYEQYF
.,TRBJ1-3,TRBV7-9,few,TGTGCCAGCAGCTCCAAGCGAGGGCTATCTGGAAACACCATATATTTT,CASSSKRGLSGNTIYF
TRBD1,TRBJ1-5,TRBV18,.,TGTGCCAGCTCACCAAACAGGGGTAGCAATCAGCCCCAGCATTTT,CASSPNRGSNQPQHF
.,TRBJ2-5,TRBV11-2,.,TGTGCCAGCAGCTTAGTAGCCCTGTACCAAGAGACCCAGTACTTC,CASSLVALYQETQYF
.,TRBJ2-5,TRBV27,.,TGTGCCAGCAGTTTATCGGCCCCAACGGAGGCCTTCCAAGAGACCCAGTACTTC,CASSLSAPTEAFQETQYF
TRBD2,TRBJ2-7,TRBV7-3,once,TGTGCCAGCAGCTTAAAAAAGGGGACTAGCGGGGACTCCTACGAGCAGTACTTC,CASSLKKGTSGDSYEQYF
.,TRBJ2-7,TRBV5-4,.,TGTGCCAGCAGCTCCGGTGGGCACGAGCAGTACTTC,CASSSGGHEQYF
.,TRBJ2-7,TRBV28,.,TGTGCCACCAGTGCGGTCGAGCAGTACTTC,CATSAVEQYF
TRBD1,TRBJ1-5,TRBV20-1,.,TGCAGTGCAAGTCCCGGGACAGGGAATAATCAGCCCCAGCATTTT,CSASPGTGNNQPQHF
.,TRBJ1-3,TRBV27,.,TGTGCCAGCAGTTTATCCGGGACATTTAGCTCTGGAAACACCATATATTTT,CASSLSGTFSSGNTIYF
.,TRBJ1-5,TRBV28,.,TGTGCCAGCAATACTCGGGGTTCAAGAAATCAGCCCCAGCATTTT,CASNTRGSRNQPQHF
.,TRBJ2-5,TRBV21-1,.,TGTGCCAACGTCCAAGGGTTACGGGGGGAGAGGGAGACCCAGTACTTC,CANVQGLRGERETQYF
.,TRBJ1-1,TRBV18,.,TGTGCCAGCTCCCCCGGGGGGCAGGACACTGAAGCTTTCTTT,CASSPGGQDTEAFF
TRBD1,TRBJ2-7,TRBV3-1/TRBV3-2,.,TGTGCCAGCAGACCAAGTTGGGACAGCTATACCTACGAGCAGTACTTC,CASRPSWDSYTYEQYF
.,TRBJ1-5,TRBV6-1,.,TGTGCCAGCAGTGAAGGGTGGGAAAAGGGGGAGCAGCCCCAGCATTTT,CASSEGWEKGEQPQHF
TRBD2,TRBJ2-1,TRBV10-1,.,TGCGCCAGCTCCCTCTCCCTCGGGAGGTCCTACAATGAGCAGTTCTTC,CASSLSLGRSYNEQFF
.,TRBJ2-5,TRBV5-4,.,TGTGCCAGCAGCTTAGAAGGGGTCGAGACCCAGTACTTC,CASSLEGVETQYF
TRBD1,TRBJ2-7,TRBV5-6,.,TGTGCCAGCAGCTCAAGGGACAGCTCCTACGAGCAGTACTTC,CASSSRDSSYEQYF
.,TRBJ1-2,TRBV6-5,once,TGTGCCAGCAGTTACCAACAGGGTAACTATGGCTACACCTTC,CASSYQQGNYGYTF
.,TRBJ2-3,TRBV7-3,.,TGTGCCAGCACCCCCGGCAGGCGCTCTAGCACAGATACGCAGTATTTT,CASTPGRRSSTDTQYF
.,TRBJ2-2,TRBV19,.,TGTGCCAGTGCCATACAGGGTACCTTTCCCGGGGAGCTGTTTTTT,CASAIQGTFPGELFF
TRBD1,TRBJ1-1,TRBV30,.,TGTGCCTGGAGCCCAACGGGACAGGGCACTGAAGCTTTCTTT,CAWSPTGQGTEAFF
TRBD1,TRBJ2-7,TRBV30,.,TGTGCCTGGAACTCCGGGACAGGCTCCTACGAGCAGTACTTC,CAWNSGTGSYEQYF
TRBD1,TRBJ1-1,TRBV27,.,TGTGCCAGCAGTCCGAGGACAGGGGCGAACACTGAAGCTTTCTTT,CASSPRTGANTEAFF
TRBD2,TRBJ2-3,TRBV10-3,.,TGTGCCATCAGTGAGTCGTTGCGGGAGGGCACAGATACGCAGTATTTT,CAISESLREGTDTQYF
.,TRBJ2-5,TRBV10-2,.,TGCGCCAGCAGGGAGTTGGGCTCGGAGACCCAGTACTTC,CASRELGSETQYF
.,TRBJ1-5,TRBV6-5,.,TGTGCCAGCATTGGCCGGACAGATAGCAATCAGCCCCAGCATTTT,CASIGRTDSNQPQHF
TRBD2,TRBJ2-1,TRBV10-2,.,TGCGCCAGCAGTGGTCTAGCGGGACCCAATGAGCAGTTCTTC,CASSGLAGPNEQFF
.,TRBJ2-1,TRBV6-1,.,TGTGCCAGCAGTGAGGGGCTATCAATCCAGGCCCAGTTCTTC,CASSEGLSIQAQFF
TRBD1,TRBJ2-2,TRBV7-9,.,TGTGCCAGCAGCTCCCCCCGACAGGGGGGCGTTCTCACCGGGGAGCTGTTTTTT,CASSSPRQGGVLTGELFF
TRBD2,TRBJ2-5,TRBV12-5,.,TGTGCTAGTGGTAGCGGGAGCTCAGAGACCCAGTACTTC,CASGSGSSETQYF
TRBD1,TRBJ1-1,TRBV2,few,TGTGCCAGCAGTGGGGACAGGGGGACTGAAGCTTTCTTT,CASSGDRGTEAFF
TRBD1,TRBJ2-5,TRBV14,.,TGTGCCAGCAGCCAAGGCCAGGGGGAAGGGGAGACCCAGTACTTC,CASSQGQGEGETQYF